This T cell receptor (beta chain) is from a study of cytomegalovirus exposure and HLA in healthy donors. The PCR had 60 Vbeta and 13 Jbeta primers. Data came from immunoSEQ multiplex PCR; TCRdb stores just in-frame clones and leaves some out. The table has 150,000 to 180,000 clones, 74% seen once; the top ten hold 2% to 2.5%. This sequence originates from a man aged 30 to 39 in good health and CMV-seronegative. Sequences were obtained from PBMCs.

CDR3 in amino acids: CASSPPLKGVNTEAFF. The CDR3 bases are TGTGCCAGCTCACCACCGTTAAAGGGAGTGAACACTGAAGCTTTCTTT. The chain couples TRBV18 to TRBJ1-1, with D hard to call. The length of the CDR3 is 16 residues. Germline assignment: CDR1 KGHSH and CDR2 LQKENI. V was pared by 0 bases and J by 0 bases, with 11 bases between.